The 20 T cell receptor beta chains listed next were all sequenced from one sample in a study of shared clonotypes between healthy human individuals. Only in-frame clones appear in the TCRdb table, and some are missing; sequencing was by immunoSEQ multiplex PCR. Of millions of clones listed, over 85% are singletons. The sequencing sample was made of naive CD4+ T cells sorted from blood. Indicated subset: CD45RA+ positively selected. The receptors shown here come from a man younger than 35 in good health.

This chain uses TRBV5-1 with TRBJ2-2; D is unclear. Germline V gene data show CDR1 as SGHRS and CDR2 as YFSETQ. V gave up 0 bases and J gave up 12 bases, with 15 bases separating them. CDR3 size: 14 residues. CDR3 in DNA: TGCGCCAGCAGCTTGGAGTTATCGAGGCAGAAGCTGTTTTTT. Encoded protein: CASSLELSRQKLFF.

V and J are TRBV25-1 and TRBJ2-4, with 9 bases aligning to TRBD1. J was trimmed by 5 bases and V by 0 bases; bases with no gene match: 5. The CDR3 has 16 residues. Germline V gene sequence: CDR1 MGHDK, CDR2 SYGVNS. The CDR3 region has the DNA TGTGCCAGCAGTGAATATATGGGACAGGGTCAAAACATTCAGTACTTC. It translates to CASSEYMGQGQNIQYF.

The chain links TRBV6-1 to TRBJ2-1; D is possibly TRBD2 (5 bases). Trimming pared 1 base from V and 0 bases from J, leaving 7 bases between. Germline CDR1 and CDR2: MNHNS and SASEGT. The CDR3 extends over 15 amino acids. DNA for the CDR3: TGTGCCAGCAGTGAAGACGGGATCTCCTACAATGAGCAGTTCTTC. Its protein product is CASSEDGISYNEQFF.

The rearrangement joins TRBV9 to TRBJ1-6; no clear D. This CDR3 has 17 amino acids. Germline V gene lookup returns CDR1 SGDLS and CDR2 YYNGEE. V was clipped by 4 bases and J by 10 bases, with 24 bases between them. CDR3 protein: CASSPKGFGRIGSPLHF. The CDR3 DNA sequence: TGTGCCAGCAGCCCTAAGGGTTTCGGCAGGATAGGGTCACCCCTCCACTTT.

The chain employs TRBV25-1 and TRBJ2-3; D unclear. Per the germline V gene, CDR1 is MGHDK and CDR2 is SYGVNS. The CDR3 extends over 16 amino acids. V gave up 4 bases and J gave up 0 bases, with 14 bases separating them. The CDR3: CASSGLGTLSTDTQYF. DNA of the CDR3: TGTGCCAGCAGTGGCTTGGGCACACTAAGCACAGATACGCAGTATTTT.

Here the CDR3 DNA reads TGCGCCAGCAGCTTGGACAGGGGGGTAACCTACAATGAGCAGTTCTTC. It is translated as CASSLDRGVTYNEQFF. V usage is TRBV5-1 and J usage is TRBJ2-1; 8 bases align to TRBD1. CDR1 and CDR2 (germline): SGHRS, YFSETQ. V lost 0 bases and J lost 2; bases outside the gene matches: 4. This CDR3 contains 16 residues. The variable domain in full, completed from reference TRBV5-1 and TRBJ2-1, reads KAGVTQTPRYLIKTRGQQVTLSCSPISGHRSVSWYQQTPGQGLQFLFEYFSETQRNKGNFPGRFSGRQFSNSRSEMNVSTLELGDSALYLCASSLDRGVTYNEQFFGPGTRLTVL.

V is TRBV2 and J is TRBJ2-1, with 8 bases identical to TRBD2. CDR1 is SNHLY, CDR2 FYNNEI, per germline. V gave up 5 bases and J gave up 4 bases; unmatched junction bases: 7. The length of the CDR3 is 15 residues. The CDR3 region is CASSQRGGFYNEQFF. CDR3 DNA sequence: TGTGCCAGCAGTCAACGGGGGGGGTTTTACAATGAGCAGTTCTTC.

Points on this clone: The sample has other DNA sequences that encode this CDR3 too. The chain employs TRBV18 and TRBJ2-3, with no clear D. Per the germline V gene, CDR1 is KGHSH and CDR2 is LQKENI. The CDR3 consists of 13 residues. V gave up 1 base and J gave up 5 bases, with 7 bases separating them. CDR3 sequence reads: CASSPQGGDTQYF. CDR3 nucleotide sequence: TGTGCCAGCTCACCACAGGGCGGAGATACGCAGTATTTT.

The rearrangement links TRBV14 to TRBJ1-5, with 8 nucleotides matching TRBD1. The J segment lost 4 bases and the V segment lost 2 bases, leaving 10 bases of the junction unmatched. This CDR3 is 17 amino acids long. The germline gives CDR1 SGHDN, CDR2 FVKESK. CDR3 bases: TGTGCCAGCAGCCAACCTGCGACAGGGGAAGGGAATCAGCCCCAGCATTTT. It is translated as CASSQPATGEGNQPQHF.

V and J are TRBV20-1 and TRBJ1-5, with no clear D. Germline V CDR1 and CDR2: DFQATT, SNEGSKA (reference sequence). Trimming stripped 5 bases from V and 5 bases from J, with 7 bases between. This CDR3 has 11 amino acids. The chain's CDR3 is CSAGVDQPQHF. CDR3 sequence (DNA): TGCAGTGCTGGGGTGGATCAGCCCCAGCATTTT.

J is TRBJ2-7 and V is TRBV7-2, with a tentative D call TRBD2 (6 bases). The ends were cut back, 5 bases at V and 0 bases at J, with 11 bases in the middle. The CDR3 is 14 amino acids. CDR1 is SGHTA and CDR2 is FQGNSA in the germline V gene. The CDR3 sequence is CASSRDWDSYEQYF. CDR3 bases: TGTGCCAGCAGCCGGGACTGGGACTCCTACGAGCAGTACTTC.

The CDR3 DNA is TGTGCCTGGAGTGTAAGTGGGCTCGAGCAGTACTTC. Amino acids: CAWSVSGLEQYF. This chain connects TRBV30 to TRBJ2-5; the D is unclear. The J call may be incorrect, as the DNA end agrees better with TRBJ2-7. Germline V lookup: CDR1 GTSNPN, CDR2 SVGIG (reference sequence). This CDR3 comprises 12 residues.

This clone was picked up one time. The chain couples TRBV10-2 to TRBJ1-2; D uncertain. Trimming took 4 bases from V and 2 from J, leaving 8 bases between them. The germline CDR1 and CDR2 sequences are WSHSY and SAAADI. There are 13 residues in the CDR3. CDR3 bases: TGCGCCAGCAGTGCGACCGGGAACTATGGCTACACCTTC. Translation gives CASSATGNYGYTF.

Concerning this clone: The sample has other DNA sequences that encode this CDR3 too. J is TRBJ2-7 and V is TRBV11-2, with 7 nucleotides matching TRBD1. Germline assignment: CDR1 SGHAT and CDR2 FQNNGV. The CDR3 runs to 15 residues. The V and J ends lost 5 bases and 0 bases, in that order; junction bases with no gene match: 7. CDR3: CASSPLTGSSYEQYF. The CDR3 region has the DNA TGTGCCAGCAGCCCTCTGACAGGGAGCTCCTACGAGCAGTACTTC. Full variable domain (outside the CDR3, taken from reference TRBV11-2 and TRBJ2-7): EAGVAQSPRYKIIEKRQSVAFWCNPISGHATLYWYQQILGQGPKLLIQFQNNGVVDDSQLPKDRFSAERLKGVDSTLKIQPAKLEDSAVYLCASSPLTGSSYEQYFGPGTRLTVT.

J is TRBJ2-7 and V is TRBV6-1; TRBD2 matches at 11 bases. The CDR3 length is 15 residues. After removal of 5 bases from V and 2 bases from J, the junction contained 5 bases not matched to a gene. Germline lookup yields CDR1 MNHNS and CDR2 SASEGT. CDR3 loop: CASSPRTSGPYEQYF. CDR3 nucleotide sequence: TGTGCCAGCAGTCCCCGGACTAGCGGGCCCTACGAGCAGTACTTC.

The count of this clone is one. V usage is TRBV7-2 and J usage is TRBJ2-1; possible D gene TRBD1, 6 bases. Germline lookup yields CDR1 SGHTA and CDR2 FQGNSA. Trimming removed 8 bases at V and 2 bases at J, with 13 bases between. The CDR3 loop spans 14 amino acids. As DNA, the CDR3 is TGTGCCAGCCTAGTGGGGGCGACCTACAATGAGCAGTTCTTC. It yields the protein CASLVGATYNEQFF.

V and J are TRBV29-1 and TRBJ2-7, with unresolved D. The V end was cut by 5 bases, the J end by 2 bases, with 4 bases between. The CDR3 is 10 residues long. The germline CDR1 and CDR2 sequences are SQVTM and ANQGSEA. The CDR3 nucleotides read TGCAGCGTTTTGACCTACGAGCAGTACTTC. Translation gives CSVLTYEQYF.

The gene calls are TRBV19 and TRBJ2-7; 9 positions match TRBD1. J was trimmed by 3 bases and V by 2 bases; bases with no gene match: 2. The CDR3 spans 14 residues. Germline assignment: CDR1 LNHDA and CDR2 SQIVND (reference sequence). The CDR3 sequence: CASSIMGQGYEQYF. The CDR3 DNA sequence: TGTGCCAGTAGTATAATGGGACAGGGCTACGAGCAGTACTTC.

The CDR3 DNA reads TGTGCCAGCAGCTTGTTAGGGACAGGGGTCAATGAGCAGTTCTTC. The encoded protein is CASSLLGTGVNEQFF. This chain connects TRBV7-2 to TRBJ2-1, with 10 bases matching TRBD1. CDR1 and CDR2 from the germline V gene are SGHTA and FQGNSA. The CDR3 has 15 residues. V was pared by 3 bases and J by 6 bases, with 5 bases of the junction left unmatched.

The chain combines TRBV5-1 with TRBJ1-5; no firm D call. Germline CDR1 is SGHRS and CDR2 is YFSETQ. V was clipped by 2 bases and J by 6 bases, with 9 bases between them. The CDR3 runs to 13 residues. The CDR3 spells CASSFEGSQPQHF. As DNA, the CDR3 is TGCGCCAGCAGCTTTGAAGGCAGTCAGCCCCAGCATTTT.